This is a list of T cell receptor beta chains from one sample in a study of early T cells in non-severe SARS-CoV-2 infection. Each CDR3 protein gets one entry after TCRdb re-called the 5' RACE reads with MiXCR. The sample holds roughly 69,000 distinct CDR3 sequences, 9% to 10% seen once. The sequencing here drew on whole blood, taken at baseline. Receptors were obtained from an adult who was a healthcare worker with PCR-confirmed SARS-CoV-2 infection or an uninfected control (not recorded which). Both conserved end residues are part of each CDR3. D genes are given only for firm matches. Clone size appears in some rows only: once, few, many, or a class for an expanded clone.

J | size | D | V | DNA | CDR3
TRBJ2-7 | NA | TRBD1 | TRBV9 | TGTGCCAGCAGCGAACAGGGGGATCTGGGCGAGCAGTACTTC | CASSEQGDLGEQYF
TRBJ2-3 | few | NA | TRBV29-1 | TGCAGCGTTGACCCCGGGAGCGGACCAGATACGCAGTATTTT | CSVDPGSGPDTQYF
TRBJ2-3 | many | NA | TRBV29-1 | TGCAGCGTTGAGAAGGAGACGCAGTATTTT | CSVEKETQYF
TRBJ2-1 | few | NA | TRBV28 | TGTGCCAGCAGTTTAGATAACAATGAGCAGTTCTTC | CASSLDNNEQFF
TRBJ2-3 | few | TRBD1 | TRBV7-6 | TGTGCCAGCAGCCCGGGACAGATCGTCACAGATACGCAGTATTTT | CASSPGQIVTDTQYF
TRBJ2-1 | few | NA | TRBV7-2 | TGTGCCAGCAGCTCCCGGGGGAATGAGCAGTTCTTC | CASSSRGNEQFF
TRBJ2-7 | NA | NA | TRBV9 | TGTGCCAGCAGCGACTTTCTGGGCGGCGAGCAGTACTTC | CASSDFLGGEQYF
TRBJ2-7 | few | NA | TRBV28 | TGTGCCACCGATGGCAGGGGCCTACACTACGAGCAGTACTTC | CATDGRGLHYEQYF
TRBJ2-7 | few | NA | TRBV29-1 | TGCAGCGTTGCTGCCCCCGGGAATCGCGAGCAGTACTTC | CSVAAPGNREQYF
TRBJ2-7 | few | NA | TRBV19 | TGTGCCAGTAGTCCGAGGACAGCCTACTCCTACGAGCAGTACTTC | CASSPRTAYSYEQYF
TRBJ1-2 | many | TRBD1 | TRBV19 | TGTGCCAGTAGTATATCCCGGGACAGGGCTCATGGCTACACCTTC | CASSISRDRAHGYTF
TRBJ2-7 | NA | TRBD1 | TRBV28 | TGTGCCAGCACGTCAGGGGGCTACGAGCAGTACTTC | CASTSGGYEQYF
TRBJ1-1 | medium-sized | NA | TRBV5-1 | TGCGCCAGCAGCTTGGAGGGCAGAACAAACACTGAAGCTTTCTTT | CASSLEGRTNTEAFF
TRBJ1-1 | many | NA | TRBV4-3 | TGCGCCAGCAGCCAAGTAGGGCCGGAAGGGCTAGTCACTGAAGCTTTCTTT | CASSQVGPEGLVTEAFF
TRBJ2-7 | medium-sized | NA | TRBV4-3 | TGCGCCAGCAGCCAGGCGGCAGGGAACAACTACGAGCAGTACTTC | CASSQAAGNNYEQYF
TRBJ1-5 | few | NA | TRBV29-1 | TGCAGCGTCGCGCAGGGGAATCAGCCCCAGCATTTT | CSVAQGNQPQHF
TRBJ2-3 | many | NA | TRBV6-2/TRBV6-3 | TGTGCCAGCACCGACAGGAGCACAGATACGCAGTATTTT | CASTDRSTDTQYF
TRBJ2-7 | NA | NA | TRBV27 | TGTGCCAGCAGGGCAGGGTCCCACGAGCAGTACTTC | CASRAGSHEQYF
TRBJ2-6 | few | TRBD1 | TRBV28 | TGTGCCAGCAGGGGTAGGGGACAGGGTTACTCTGGGGCCAACGTCCTGACTTTC | CASRGRGQGYSGANVLTF
TRBJ2-1 | many | NA | TRBV2 | TGTGCCAGCAGTGAAGTCGGTAGCGGCAATGAGCAGTTCTTC | CASSEVGSGNEQFF
TRBJ2-1 | many | TRBD2 | TRBV24-1 | TGTGCCACCAAGTCCCCTAGCGGGAGGATCTTCTCCTACAATGAGCAGTTCTTC | CATKSPSGRIFSYNEQFF
TRBJ2-4 | many | NA | TRBV3-1 | TGTGCCAGCAGCCAAACACTGGGGGCCAAAAACATTCAGTACTTC | CASSQTLGAKNIQYF
TRBJ2-7 | few | NA | TRBV6-5 | TGTGCCAGTAAAGGCGGAACCTACGAGCAGTACTTC | CASKGGTYEQYF
TRBJ2-2 | NA | NA | TRBV29-1 | TGCAGCGTAGGGGGGATGGACAGGAAGGACACCGGGGAGCTGTTTTTT | CSVGGMDRKDTGELFF
TRBJ2-7 | many | NA | TRBV27 | TGTGCCAGCAATCCCCAGGGGACGACTGGGTCCTACGAGCAGTACTTC | CASNPQGTTGSYEQYF
TRBJ1-2 | many | NA | TRBV6-2/TRBV6-3 | TGTGCCAGCAGTTATAATCGGGGGCTGGATCTGAGCTATGGCTACACCTTC | CASSYNRGLDLSYGYTF
TRBJ2-3 | few | NA | TRBV20-1 | TGCAGTCACGCTACCCTATACACGCAGTATTTT | CSHATLYTQYF
TRBJ2-7 | few | TRBD1 | TRBV10-3 | TGTGCCATCAGCCCGGACAGGGGGCAAAGGAACGAGCAGTACTTC | CAISPDRGQRNEQYF
TRBJ2-1 | many | NA | TRBV5-1 | TGCGCCAGCAGCCGGGACATACTAAATGAGCAGTTCTTC | CASSRDILNEQFF
TRBJ1-5 | few | NA | TRBV10-2 | TGCGCCAGCAGTGAAGCGGGGGGCAATCAGCCCCAGCATTTT | CASSEAGGNQPQHF
TRBJ2-2 | many | TRBD1 | TRBV29-1 | TGCAGCGTCAGGGGGAGTGGCACCGGGGAGCTGTTTTTT | CSVRGSGTGELFF
TRBJ2-1 | many | TRBD2 | TRBV20-1 | TGCAGTGCTAGTAGCGGGAGACCGTCCTACAATGAGCAGTTCTTC | CSASSGRPSYNEQFF
TRBJ2-7 | NA | TRBD2 | TRBV20-1 | TGCAGTGCTAGCAAGCGGGAGGGAGCGGTTAACGAGCAGTACTTC | CSASKREGAVNEQYF
TRBJ1-1 | NA | TRBD1 | TRBV19 | TGTGCCAGCACTCACAGGGGCGCTGAAGCTTTCTTT | CASTHRGAEAFF
TRBJ2-7 | NA | NA | TRBV6-2/TRBV6-3 | TGTGCCAGCAGTTCGGGGACAACAACCTACGAGCAGTACTTC | CASSSGTTTYEQYF
TRBJ2-7 | many | NA | TRBV28 | TGTGCCAGCACTAGCTCCTACGAGCAGTACTTC | CASTSSYEQYF
TRBJ2-5 | many | NA | TRBV5-1 | TGCGCCAGCAGCCCCGGGGGTACAGAGACCCAGTACTTC | CASSPGGTETQYF
TRBJ2-1 | many | TRBD2 | TRBV28 | TGTGCCAGCAGCAGCCTTATAGCGGGAGTGGGCAATGAGCAGTTCTTC | CASSSLIAGVGNEQFF
TRBJ2-7 | many | TRBD2 | TRBV29-1 | TGCAGCGTCCCTGCCCCTGTAACGGGAGGTGCCTTTGAGCAGTACTTC | CSVPAPVTGGAFEQYF
TRBJ2-2 | many | NA | TRBV5-1 | TGCGCCAGCAGCTTTGACCTTTCGAACACCGGGGAGCTGTTTTTT | CASSFDLSNTGELFF
TRBJ1-5 | many | TRBD1 | TRBV28 | TGTGCCAGCAGTGGAGACAGGGGCGGTAGCAATCAGCCCCAGCATTTT | CASSGDRGGSNQPQHF
TRBJ2-3 | many | NA | TRBV2 | TGTGCCAGCACCCCGACGGGAGTCGGCACAGATACGCAGTATTTT | CASTPTGVGTDTQYF
TRBJ2-7 | few | NA | TRBV20-1 | TGCAGTGCTAGCCCCCTGGACAGAACCTACGAGCAGTACTTC | CSASPLDRTYEQYF
TRBJ1-1 | many | TRBD1 | TRBV5-1 | TGCGCCAGCCTACCCCTCCGGGAGGGGGCAAACATGAACACTGAAGCTTTCTTT | CASLPLREGANMNTEAFF
TRBJ1-1 | few | NA | TRBV7-6 | TGTGCCAGCAGCAGTGGGGTTGTCCCAATCGCTGAAGCTTTCTTT | CASSSGVVPIAEAFF
TRBJ2-1 | NA | NA | TRBV9 | TGTGCCAGCAGCGTAGTAGTGGACAATGAGCAGTTCTTC | CASSVVVDNEQFF
TRBJ2-1 | many | NA | TRBV20-1 | TGCAGTGCTAGCGGTTCCAGCTCCTACAATGAGCAGTTCTTC | CSASGSSSYNEQFF
TRBJ1-4 | NA | TRBD1 | TRBV28 | TGTGCCACCAACGTCCAGGAACAGGGGGCAAAACTGTTTTTT | CATNVQEQGAKLFF
TRBJ2-3 | many | TRBD2 | TRBV14 | TGTGCCAGCAGCCATACTAGCGGGAGGAGGACAGATACGCAGTATTTT | CASSHTSGRRTDTQYF
TRBJ2-7 | NA | NA | TRBV25-1 | TGTGCCAGCAGTGAGGACGGAACCTACGAGCAGTACTTC | CASSEDGTYEQYF